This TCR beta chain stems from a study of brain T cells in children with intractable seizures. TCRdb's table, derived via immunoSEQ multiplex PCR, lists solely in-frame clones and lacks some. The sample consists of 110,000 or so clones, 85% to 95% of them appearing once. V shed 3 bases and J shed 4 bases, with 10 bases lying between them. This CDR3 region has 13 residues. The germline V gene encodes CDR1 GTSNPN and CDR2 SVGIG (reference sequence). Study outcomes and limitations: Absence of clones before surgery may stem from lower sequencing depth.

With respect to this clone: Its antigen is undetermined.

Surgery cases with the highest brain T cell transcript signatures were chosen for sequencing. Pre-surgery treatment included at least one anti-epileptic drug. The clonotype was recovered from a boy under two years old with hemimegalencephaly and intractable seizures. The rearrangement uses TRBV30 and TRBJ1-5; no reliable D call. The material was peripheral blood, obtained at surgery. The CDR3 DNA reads TGTGCCTGGAGCCCATCCTCGAATCAGCCCCAGCATTTT. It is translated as CAWSPSSNQPQHF.